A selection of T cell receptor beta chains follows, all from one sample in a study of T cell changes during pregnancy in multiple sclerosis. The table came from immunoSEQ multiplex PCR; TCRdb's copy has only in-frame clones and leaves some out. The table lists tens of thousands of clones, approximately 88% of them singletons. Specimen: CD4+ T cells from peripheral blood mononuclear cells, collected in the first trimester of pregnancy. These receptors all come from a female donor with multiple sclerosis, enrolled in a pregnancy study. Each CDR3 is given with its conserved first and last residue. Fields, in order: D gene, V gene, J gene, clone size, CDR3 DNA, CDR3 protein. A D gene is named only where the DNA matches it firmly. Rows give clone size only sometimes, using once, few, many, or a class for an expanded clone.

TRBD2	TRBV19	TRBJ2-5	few	TGTGCCAGTCGAAGCGGGAGAGGGCGGGAGACCCAGTACTTC	CASRSGRGRETQYF
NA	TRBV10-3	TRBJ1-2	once	TGTGCCATCACTCAGTATGGCTACACCTTC	CAITQYGYTF
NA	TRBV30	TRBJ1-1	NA	TGTGCCTGGAGCGAGAAGGGGGTGAACACTGAAGCTTTCTTT	CAWSEKGVNTEAFF
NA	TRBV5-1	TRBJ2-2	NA	TGCGCCAGCAGTCCGGGACTTATGAACACCGGGGAGCTGTTTTTT	CASSPGLMNTGELFF
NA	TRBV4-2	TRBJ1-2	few	TGTGCCAGCAGCCAAGATCATCGCCGGGGGATCTACACCTTC	CASSQDHRRGIYTF
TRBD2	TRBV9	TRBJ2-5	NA	TGTGCCAGCAGCTCAAGCGGGAGTAGACAAGAGACCCAGTACTTC	CASSSSGSRQETQYF
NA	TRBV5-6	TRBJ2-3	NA	TGTGCCAGCAGCTTCGACTACAACACAGATACGCAGTATTTT	CASSFDYNTDTQYF
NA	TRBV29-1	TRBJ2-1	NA	TGCAGCGTTGAAGGGGACTTGGGGGAGCAGTTCTTC	CSVEGDLGEQFF
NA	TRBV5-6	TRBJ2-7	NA	TGTGCCAGCAGCTTGGTAGGGGACTCTTCCTACGAGCAGTACTTC	CASSLVGDSSYEQYF
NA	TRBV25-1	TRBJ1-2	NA	TGTGCCAGCAGTGAAACGACAGAGCCCCAGGATGGCTACACCTTC	CASSETTEPQDGYTF
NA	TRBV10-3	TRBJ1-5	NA	TGTGCCATTTGGACCGGGGATAGCAATCAGCCCCAGCATTTT	CAIWTGDSNQPQHF
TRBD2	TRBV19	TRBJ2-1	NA	TGTGCCAGTAGTATTTTAGCGGGAGGGCGGGATGAGCAGTTCTTC	CASSILAGGRDEQFF
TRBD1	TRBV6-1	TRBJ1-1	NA	TGTGCCAGCATTAGCGGGACAGGGGGCACTGAAGCTTTCTTT	CASISGTGGTEAFF
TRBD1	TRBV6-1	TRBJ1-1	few	TGTGCCAGCATTCTCGGAGGAACAGGGGGCACTGAAGCTTTCTTT	CASILGGTGGTEAFF
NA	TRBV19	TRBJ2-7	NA	TGTGCCAGTAGTAGGGACTGGAGCTCCTACGAGCAGTACTTC	CASSRDWSSYEQYF
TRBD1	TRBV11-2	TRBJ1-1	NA	TGTGCCAGCAGCTTAGGTCGGACAGGGGGCAACACTGAAGCTTTCTTT	CASSLGRTGGNTEAFF
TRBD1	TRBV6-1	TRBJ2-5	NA	TGTGCCAGCAGAGGGGGCGGAGAGACCCAGTACTTC	CASRGGGETQYF
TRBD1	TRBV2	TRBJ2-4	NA	TGTGCCAGCAGTGATGACAGGGATCGAGGATCCAAAAACATTCAGTACTTC	CASSDDRDRGSKNIQYF
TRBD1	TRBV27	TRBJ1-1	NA	TGTGCCAGCAGTTCCTACAGGGGTGGTATCCCTGAAGCTTTCTTT	CASSSYRGGIPEAFF
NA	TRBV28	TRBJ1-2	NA	TGTGCCATAAGACAGTTTATTTCGAGGGGCTACACCTTC	CAIRQFISRGYTF